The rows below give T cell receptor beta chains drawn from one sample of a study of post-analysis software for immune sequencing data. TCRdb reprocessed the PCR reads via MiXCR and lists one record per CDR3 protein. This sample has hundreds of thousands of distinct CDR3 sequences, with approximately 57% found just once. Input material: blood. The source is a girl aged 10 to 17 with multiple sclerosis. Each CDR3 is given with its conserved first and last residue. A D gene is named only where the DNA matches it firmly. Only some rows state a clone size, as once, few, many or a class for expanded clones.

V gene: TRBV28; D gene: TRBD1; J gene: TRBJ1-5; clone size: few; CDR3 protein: CASSFPKDRPNQPQHF; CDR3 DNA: TGTGCCAGCAGTTTTCCGAAGGACAGGCCCAATCAGCCCCAGCATTTT
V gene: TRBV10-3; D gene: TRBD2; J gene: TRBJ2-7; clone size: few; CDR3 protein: CAISDKRGVHEQYF; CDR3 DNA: TGTGCCATCAGTGATAAGCGGGGGGTCCACGAGCAGTACTTC
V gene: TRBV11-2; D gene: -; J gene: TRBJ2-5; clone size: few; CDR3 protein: CASSSWTDQETQYF; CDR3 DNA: TGTGCCAGCAGTAGCTGGACGGACCAAGAGACCCAGTACTTC
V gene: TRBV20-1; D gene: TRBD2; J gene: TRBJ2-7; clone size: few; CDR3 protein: CSAKSGRAYEQYF; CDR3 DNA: TGCAGTGCTAAAAGCGGGAGGGCCTACGAGCAGTACTTC
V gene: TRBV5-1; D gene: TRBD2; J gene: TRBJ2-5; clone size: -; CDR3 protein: CASSLRSGGVQETQYF; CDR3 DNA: TGCGCCAGCAGCTTGAGGAGCGGGGGGGTACAAGAGACCCAGTACTTC
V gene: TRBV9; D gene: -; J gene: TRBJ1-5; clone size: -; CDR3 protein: CASSVAGRAEQPQHF; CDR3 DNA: TGTGCCAGCAGCGTAGCAGGGCGGGCGGAACAGCCCCAGCATTTT
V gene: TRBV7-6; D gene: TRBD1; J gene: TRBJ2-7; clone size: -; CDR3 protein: CASSPTGTAMANEQYF; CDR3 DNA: TGTGCCAGCAGCCCGACAGGGACCGCAATGGCCAACGAGCAGTACTTC
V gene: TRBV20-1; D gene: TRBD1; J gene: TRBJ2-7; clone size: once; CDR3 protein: CSARDQGDYEQYF; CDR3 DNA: TGCAGTGCTAGAGATCAGGGGGACTACGAGCAGTACTTC
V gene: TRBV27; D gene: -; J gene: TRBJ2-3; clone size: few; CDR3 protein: CASSWGTEPITDTQYF; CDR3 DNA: TGTGCCAGCAGTTGGGGTACGGAGCCGATCACAGATACGCAGTATTTT
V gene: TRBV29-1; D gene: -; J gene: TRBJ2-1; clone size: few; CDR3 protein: CSVAGPPDSYNEQFF; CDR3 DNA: TGCAGCGTTGCGGGCCCGCCAGACTCCTACAATGAGCAGTTCTTC
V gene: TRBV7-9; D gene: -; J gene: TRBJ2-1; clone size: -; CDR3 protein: CASSLVWGEQFF; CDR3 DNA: TGTGCCAGCAGCTTAGTGTGGGGGGAGCAGTTCTTC
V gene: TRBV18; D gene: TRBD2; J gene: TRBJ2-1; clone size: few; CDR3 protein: CASSPGAGGVNEQFF; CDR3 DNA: TGTGCCAGCTCACCAGGCGCGGGAGGGGTTAATGAGCAGTTCTTC
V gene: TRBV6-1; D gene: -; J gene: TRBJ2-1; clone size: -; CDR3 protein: CASILAGWYEQFF; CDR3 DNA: TGTGCCAGCATCCTGGCGGGTTGGTATGAGCAGTTCTTC
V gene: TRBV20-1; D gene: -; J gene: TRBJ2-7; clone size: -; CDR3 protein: CSARDRGPYEQYF; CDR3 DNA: TGCAGTGCTAGGGATAGGGGCCCTTACGAGCAGTACTTC
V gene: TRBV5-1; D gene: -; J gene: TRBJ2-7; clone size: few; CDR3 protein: CASSSGVRYEQYF; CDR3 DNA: TGCGCCAGCAGCTCGGGGGTCCGCTACGAGCAGTACTTC
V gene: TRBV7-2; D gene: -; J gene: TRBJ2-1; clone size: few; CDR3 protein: CASSLAPRLNEQFF; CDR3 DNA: TGTGCCAGCAGCTTAGCGCCTAGATTAAATGAGCAGTTCTTC
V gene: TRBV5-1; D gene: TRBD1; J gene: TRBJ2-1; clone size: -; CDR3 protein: CASSVRGRQPNRDEQFF; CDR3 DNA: TGCGCCAGCAGCGTAAGGGGGCGGCAGCCCAACAGGGATGAGCAGTTCTTC
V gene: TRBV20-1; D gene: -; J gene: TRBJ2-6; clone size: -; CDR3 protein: CSAPVSSGANVLTF; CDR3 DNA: TGCAGTGCTCCTGTTTCCTCTGGGGCCAACGTCCTGACTTTC
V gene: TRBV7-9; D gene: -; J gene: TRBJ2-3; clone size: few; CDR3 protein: CASSFRAGLTTDTQYF; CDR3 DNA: TGTGCCAGCAGCTTCCGGGCCGGACTAACCACAGATACGCAGTATTTT
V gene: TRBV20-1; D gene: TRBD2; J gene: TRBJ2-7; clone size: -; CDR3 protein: CSARDTSGAFEQYF; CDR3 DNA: TGCAGTGCTAGAGATACTAGCGGGGCTTTCGAGCAGTACTTC
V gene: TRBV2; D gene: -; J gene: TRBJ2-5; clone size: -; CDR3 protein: CAGVGGRDQETQYF; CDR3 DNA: TGTGCCGGGGTTGGCGGGCGGGACCAAGAGACCCAGTACTTC
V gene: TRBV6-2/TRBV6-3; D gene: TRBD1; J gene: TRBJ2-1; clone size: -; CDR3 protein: CASRTGGASYNEQFF; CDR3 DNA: TGTGCCAGCAGGACAGGGGGCGCCTCCTACAATGAGCAGTTCTTC
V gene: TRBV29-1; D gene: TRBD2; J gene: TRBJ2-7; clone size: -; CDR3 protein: CSVVNPGLAGGNEQYF; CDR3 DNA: TGCAGCGTAGTTAATCCGGGACTAGCGGGGGGGAATGAGCAGTACTTC
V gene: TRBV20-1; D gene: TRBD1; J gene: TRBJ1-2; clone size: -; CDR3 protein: CSASSGGANYGYTF; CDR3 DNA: TGCAGTGCTAGTTCAGGGGGCGCTAACTATGGCTACACCTTC
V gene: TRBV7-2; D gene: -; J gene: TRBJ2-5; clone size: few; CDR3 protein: CASSPATARETQYF; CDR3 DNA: TGTGCCAGCAGCCCAGCGACGGCGCGGGAGACCCAGTACTTC
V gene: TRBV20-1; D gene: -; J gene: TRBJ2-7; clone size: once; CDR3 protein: CSARALVGSYEQYF; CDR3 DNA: TGCAGTGCCCGGGCGCTAGTGGGGTCGTACGAGCAGTACTTC
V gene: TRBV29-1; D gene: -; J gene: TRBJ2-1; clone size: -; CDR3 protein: CSVEYQSSYSEQFF; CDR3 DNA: TGCAGCGTTGAGTACCAGAGCTCCTACAGTGAGCAGTTCTTC
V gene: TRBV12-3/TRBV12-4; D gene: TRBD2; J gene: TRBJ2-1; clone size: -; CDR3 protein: CASSFLGLAEVVLLNEQFF; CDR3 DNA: TGTGCCAGCAGTTTTTTGGGACTAGCGGAAGTAGTCCTGCTCAATGAGCAGTTCTTC
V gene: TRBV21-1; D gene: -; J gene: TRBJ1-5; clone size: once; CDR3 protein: CASSNGPQHF; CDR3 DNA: TGTGCCAGCTCGAACGGTCCCCAGCATTTT
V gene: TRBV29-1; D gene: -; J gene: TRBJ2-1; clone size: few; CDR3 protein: CSVEEGGDEQFF; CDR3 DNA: TGCAGCGTTGAAGAGGGGGGCGATGAGCAGTTCTTC
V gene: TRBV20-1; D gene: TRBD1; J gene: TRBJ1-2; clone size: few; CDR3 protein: CSARAWDRGVGYTF; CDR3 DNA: TGCAGTGCTAGAGCGTGGGACAGGGGAGTTGGCTACACCTTC
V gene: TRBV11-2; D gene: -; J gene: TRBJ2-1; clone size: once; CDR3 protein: CASSLTWQGIYNEQFF; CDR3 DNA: TGTGCCAGCAGCCTTACTTGGCAGGGGATCTACAATGAGCAGTTCTTC
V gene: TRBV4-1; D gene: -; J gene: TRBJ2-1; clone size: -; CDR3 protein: CASSQAQWNEQFF; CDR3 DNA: TGCGCCAGCAGCCAAGCCCAGTGGAATGAGCAGTTCTTC
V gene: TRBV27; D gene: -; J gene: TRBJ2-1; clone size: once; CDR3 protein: CASSRPQLYNEQFF; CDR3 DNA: TGTGCCAGCTCCCGCCCCCAGTTATACAATGAGCAGTTCTTC
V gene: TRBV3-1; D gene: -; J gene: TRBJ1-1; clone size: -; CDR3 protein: CASSQGTPSTEAFF; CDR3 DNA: TGTGCCAGCAGCCAAGGGACACCGTCCACTGAAGCTTTCTTT
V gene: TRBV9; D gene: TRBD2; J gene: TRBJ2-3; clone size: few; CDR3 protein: CASSVALAGADTQYF; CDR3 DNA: TGTGCCAGCAGCGTAGCTCTAGCGGGGGCAGATACGCAGTATTTT
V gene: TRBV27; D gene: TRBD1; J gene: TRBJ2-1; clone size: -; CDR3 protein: CTSSGTGGEQFF; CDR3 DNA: TGTACCAGCAGTGGGACAGGGGGTGAGCAGTTCTTC
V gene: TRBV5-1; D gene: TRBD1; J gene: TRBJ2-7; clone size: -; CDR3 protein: CASRSTGYDEQYF; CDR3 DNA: TGCGCCAGCAGGTCGACAGGGTACGACGAGCAGTACTTC
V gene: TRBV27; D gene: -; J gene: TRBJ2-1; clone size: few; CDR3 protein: CASSAQASSYNEQFF; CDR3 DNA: TGTGCCAGCAGCGCCCAGGCCAGCTCCTACAATGAGCAGTTCTTC
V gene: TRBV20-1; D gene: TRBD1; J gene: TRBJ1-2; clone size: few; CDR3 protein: CSARPQGAYYGYTF; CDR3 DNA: TGCAGTGCTAGACCACAGGGGGCGTACTATGGCTACACCTTC
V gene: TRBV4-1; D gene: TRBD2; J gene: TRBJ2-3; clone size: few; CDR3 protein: CASSPRLAGALGTQYF; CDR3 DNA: TGCGCCAGCAGCCCTCGACTAGCGGGGGCCCTTGGTACGCAGTATTTT
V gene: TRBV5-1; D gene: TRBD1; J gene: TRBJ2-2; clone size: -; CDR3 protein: CASSSRQGNGELFF; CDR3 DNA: TGCGCCAGCAGCTCGAGACAGGGAAATGGGGAGCTGTTTTTT
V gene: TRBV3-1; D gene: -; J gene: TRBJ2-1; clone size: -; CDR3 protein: CASSQDAIVRNNEQFF; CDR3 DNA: TGTGCCAGCAGCCAAGATGCGATAGTTAGAAACAATGAGCAGTTCTTC
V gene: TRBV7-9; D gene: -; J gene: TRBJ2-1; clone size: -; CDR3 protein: CASSFGQVSYNEQFF; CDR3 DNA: TGTGCCAGCAGCTTCGGGCAGGTTTCCTACAATGAGCAGTTCTTC
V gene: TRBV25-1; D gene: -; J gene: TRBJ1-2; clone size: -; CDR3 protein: CASSPTGKMGGYTF; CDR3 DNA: TGTGCCAGCAGCCCCACAGGGAAAATGGGCGGCTACACCTTC
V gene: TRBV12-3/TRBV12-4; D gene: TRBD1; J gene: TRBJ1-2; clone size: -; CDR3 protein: CAKNPARGNWGYTF; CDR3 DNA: TGTGCCAAGAATCCCGCCAGGGGGAATTGGGGCTACACCTTC
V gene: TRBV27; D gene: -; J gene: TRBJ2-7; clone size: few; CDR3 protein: CASSPPGNYEQYF; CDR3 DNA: TGTGCCAGTTCTCCTCCCGGCAACTACGAGCAGTACTTC
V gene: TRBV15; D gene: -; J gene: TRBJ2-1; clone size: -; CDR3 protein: CATSRVRRDSYNEQFF; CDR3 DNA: TGTGCCACCAGCAGAGTTAGGCGGGACTCCTACAATGAGCAGTTCTTC
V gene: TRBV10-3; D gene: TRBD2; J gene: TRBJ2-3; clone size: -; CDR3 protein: CAINRASGLAGGTDTQYF; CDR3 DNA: TGTGCCATCAATAGAGCGAGTGGACTAGCGGGAGGCACAGATACGCAGTATTTT
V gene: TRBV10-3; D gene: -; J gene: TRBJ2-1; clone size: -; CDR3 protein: CAISRTEQPYEQFF; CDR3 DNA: TGTGCCATCAGCCGGACAGAACAGCCCTACGAGCAGTTCTTC
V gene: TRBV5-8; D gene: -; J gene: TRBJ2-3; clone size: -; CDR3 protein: CASTGGRSTDTQYF; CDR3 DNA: TGTGCCAGCACCGGGGGGCGGTCCACAGATACGCAGTATTTT
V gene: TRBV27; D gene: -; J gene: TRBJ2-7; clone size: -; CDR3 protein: CASSSRGTAAYEQYF; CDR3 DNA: TGTGCCAGCAGTTCCCGCGGGACAGCTGCCTACGAGCAGTACTTC